The subject of this entry is one TCR beta chain. The count of this clone is one. This receptor's antigen is unknown. Base-call qualities are not available, and no considerably larger clone is one nucleotide away. TCRbeta CDR3 regions were amplified from genomic DNA by means of the immunoSEQ Assay, a bias-controlled multiplex PCR. As for the authors' bioinformatics: Within the assay, amplification of reference gene primers was used to estimate how many nucleated cells each sample contained. To quantify the absolute abundance of each unique TCRbeta CDR3 rearrangement, sequence reads were collapsed and filtered. Productive Simpson clonality was computed per sample as the square root of Simpson's diversity index over productive rearrangements. TCRdb limited this immuneACCESS table to in-frame rearrangements with V and J called. A share of clones is missing; checked studies link under half to unresolved V genes, and the rest is unexplained. The V and J calls and clone size were taken over from that table, and D and trimming were inferred from the DNA. This sample comprises 300,000 to 400,000 clones, roughly 86% of them detected only once. Of the sample, about 7% is held by the ten largest clones.

This specimen comes from a study of blood T cell repertoires in COVID-19 (dated by TCRdb to 2020 to 2021). As for the study more broadly: Samples from collaborators originated in the United States, Italy and Spain and spanned both the acute and convalescent phases of COVID-19. The prospective study material was composed of cDNA or gDNA derived from T cells, B-cell-depleted T cells, or PBMCs. Subjects who had been exposed to COVID-19, were actively infected with it, or had recovered from it provided the deeply sampled blood TCRbeta repertoires that made up the dataset. The repertoires were released in a freely available public database meant as a resource for research on the immune response to SARS-CoV-2. Samples came from the ongoing ImmuneRACE study (first 160 participants) plus 1,254 subjects from 6 global collaborators. Nearly every sample came with metadata listing a de-identified subject ID, COVID-19 status, age in years and sex. Where HLA class I and class II types were available, the types were taken from metadata supplied by the sample provider, not from assay-based typing.

V and J are truncated by 4 bases and 1 base respectively, leaving an intervening sequence of 10 bases. The CDR3 holds 14 amino acids from the cysteine to the phenylalanine. This entry keeps only the CDR3 DNA: 42 bases, framed from base 1. Looking up the germline V gene (reference sequence) yields CDR1 MNHEY and CDR2 SMNVEV. The paper as a whole reports these results and caveats: The quantity of clinical and demographic metadata differed by source and by participant and was supplied without curation.

In Seattle, one collaborating source enrolled patients while the infection was active and tracked those patients longitudinally over the course of disease. The collaborating institutions used their own protocols to collect whole blood in K2EDTA tubes. For TCRbeta analysis, collaborators shipped samples as frozen whole blood, isolated PBMCs, or DNA extracted from either of those sample types. The sequencing sample was made of peripheral blood. This sequence uses TRBV27 and TRBJ1-1, with the identity of the D gene unclear. This TCR came from a woman aged 70-85 years with COVID-19, enrolled during active disease. CDR3 loop: CASSYTSPNTEAFF. The DNA sequence is as follows: TGTGCCAGCAGTTACACATCCCCGAACACTGAAGCTTTCTTT.